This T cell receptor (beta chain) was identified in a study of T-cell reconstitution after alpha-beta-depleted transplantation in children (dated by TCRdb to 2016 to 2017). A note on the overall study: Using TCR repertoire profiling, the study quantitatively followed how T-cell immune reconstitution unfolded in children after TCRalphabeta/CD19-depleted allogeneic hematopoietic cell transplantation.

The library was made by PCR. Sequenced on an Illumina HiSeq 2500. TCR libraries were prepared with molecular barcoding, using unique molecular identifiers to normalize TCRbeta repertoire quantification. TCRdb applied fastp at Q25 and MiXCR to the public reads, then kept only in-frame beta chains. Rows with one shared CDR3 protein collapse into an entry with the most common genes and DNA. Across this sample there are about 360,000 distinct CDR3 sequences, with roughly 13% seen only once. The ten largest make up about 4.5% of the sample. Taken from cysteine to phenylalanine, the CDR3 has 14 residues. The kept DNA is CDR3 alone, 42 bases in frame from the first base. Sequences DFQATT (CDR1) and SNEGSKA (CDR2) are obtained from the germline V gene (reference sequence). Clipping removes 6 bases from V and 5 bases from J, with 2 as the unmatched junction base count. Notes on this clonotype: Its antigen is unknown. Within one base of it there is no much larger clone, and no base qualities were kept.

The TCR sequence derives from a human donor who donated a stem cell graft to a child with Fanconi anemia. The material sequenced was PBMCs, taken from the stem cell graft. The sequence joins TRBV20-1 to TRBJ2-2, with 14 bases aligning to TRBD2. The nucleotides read TGCAGTGCCCGACTAGCGGGGGGGACCGGGGAGCTGTTTTTT. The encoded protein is CSARLAGGTGELFF.